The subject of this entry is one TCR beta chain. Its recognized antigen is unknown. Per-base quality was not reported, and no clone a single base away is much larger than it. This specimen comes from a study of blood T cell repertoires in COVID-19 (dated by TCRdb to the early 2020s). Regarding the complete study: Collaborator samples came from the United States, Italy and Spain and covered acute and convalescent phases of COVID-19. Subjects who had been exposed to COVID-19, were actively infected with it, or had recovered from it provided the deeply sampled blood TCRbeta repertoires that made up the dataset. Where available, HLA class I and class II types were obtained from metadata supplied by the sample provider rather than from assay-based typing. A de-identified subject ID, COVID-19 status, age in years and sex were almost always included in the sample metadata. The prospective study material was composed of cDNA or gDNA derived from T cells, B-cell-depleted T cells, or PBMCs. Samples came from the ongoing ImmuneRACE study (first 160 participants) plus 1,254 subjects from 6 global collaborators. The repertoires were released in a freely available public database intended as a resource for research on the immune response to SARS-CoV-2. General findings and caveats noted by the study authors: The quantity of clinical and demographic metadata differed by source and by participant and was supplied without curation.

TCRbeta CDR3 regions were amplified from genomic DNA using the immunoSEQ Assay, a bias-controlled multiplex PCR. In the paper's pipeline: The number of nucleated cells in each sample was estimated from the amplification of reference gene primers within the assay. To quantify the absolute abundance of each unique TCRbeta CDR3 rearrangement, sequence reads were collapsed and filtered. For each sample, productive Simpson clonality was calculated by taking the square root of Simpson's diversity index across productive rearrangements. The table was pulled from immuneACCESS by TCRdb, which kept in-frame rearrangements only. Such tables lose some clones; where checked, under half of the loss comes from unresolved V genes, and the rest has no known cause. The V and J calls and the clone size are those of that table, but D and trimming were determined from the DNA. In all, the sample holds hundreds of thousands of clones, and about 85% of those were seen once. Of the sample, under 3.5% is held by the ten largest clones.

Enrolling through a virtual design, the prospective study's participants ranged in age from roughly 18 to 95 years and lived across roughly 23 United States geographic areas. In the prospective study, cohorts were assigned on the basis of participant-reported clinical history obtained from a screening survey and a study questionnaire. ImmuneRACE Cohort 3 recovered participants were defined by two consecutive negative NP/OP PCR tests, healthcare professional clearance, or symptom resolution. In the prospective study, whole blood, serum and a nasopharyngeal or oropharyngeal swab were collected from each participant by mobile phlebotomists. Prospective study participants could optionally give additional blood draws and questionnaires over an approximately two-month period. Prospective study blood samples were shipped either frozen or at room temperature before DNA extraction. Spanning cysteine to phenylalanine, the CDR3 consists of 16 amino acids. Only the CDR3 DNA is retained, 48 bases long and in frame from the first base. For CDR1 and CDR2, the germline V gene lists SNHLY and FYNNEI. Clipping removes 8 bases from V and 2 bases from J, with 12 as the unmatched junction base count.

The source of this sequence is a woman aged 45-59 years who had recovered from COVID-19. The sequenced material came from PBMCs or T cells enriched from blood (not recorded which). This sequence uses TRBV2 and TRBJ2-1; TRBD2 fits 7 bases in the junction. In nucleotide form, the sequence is TGTGCCAGCTCGATCGGAGCGGGGCTTGCCTACAATGAGCAGTTCTTC. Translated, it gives CASSIGAGLAYNEQFF.